This T cell receptor (beta chain) emerged from a study of blood T cell repertoires in COVID-19. Study background: The United States, Italy and Spain supplied acute and convalescent COVID-19 samples. Sample material is recorded as cDNA or gDNA derived from T cells, B-cell-depleted T cells, or PBMCs.

Trimming cost V 8 bases and J 3 bases, with 11 bases left between them. This CDR3 is built from 13 residues. CDR1 and CDR2 (germline): MNHEY, SVGAGI. Libraries were prepared by immunoSEQ multiplex PCR; TCRdb keeps only in-frame clonotypes and omits some of them. The table has 250,000 or so clones, roughly 84% seen once. V and J are TRBV6-5 and TRBJ1-5; perhaps TRBD1 as D (6 bases). This TCR came from a man aged 35-49 years who had recovered from COVID-19. The specimen sequenced was peripheral blood. The CDR3, as DNA: TGTGCCAGCGGATGGGACAACAATCAGCCCCAGCATTTT. Its protein product is CASGWDNNQPQHF.